The 10 T cell receptor beta chains in this list originate from one sample, sequenced in a study of T cell repertoires in aging, cancer and after chemotherapy. Rearranged V-D-J TRB sequences were amplified with a mixed TRB-A/B primer pool. TCRdb reprocessed the multiplex PCR reads via MiXCR and lists one record per CDR3 protein. The sample includes 6,500 or so distinct CDR3 sequences, less than 35% of them seen just once. Peripheral blood genomic DNA, not sorted cells or RNA, was the template. Sequenced: blood. Source of these receptors: a human donor with a blood cancer.

The chain uses TRBV11-2 and TRBJ1-1, with TRBD1 identical over 7 bases. The J segment lost 5 bases and the V segment lost 1 base, leaving 7 bases of the junction unmatched. The CDR3 is made up of 15 amino acids. Germline CDR1 reads SGHAT; CDR2 reads FQNNGV. The DNA of the CDR3 is TGTGCCAGCAGCTTAGTAGGGGGCGGTTTGACTGAAGCTTTCTTT. Protein sequence: CASSLVGGGLTEAFF.

V is TRBV6-5 and J is TRBJ1-6, with a tentative D call TRBD1 (5 bases). Germline CDR1 and CDR2: MNHEY and SVGAGI. The CDR3 is 17 amino acids. The V gene lost 2 bases and the J gene lost 0 bases, with 11 bases spanning the gap. The CDR3 loop reads CASSYAGSSSYNSPLHF. The CDR3 bases are TGTGCCAGCAGTTACGCAGGGAGCAGCTCCTATAATTCACCCCTCCACTTT.

In its sample, this clonotype was seen a few times. The V call is TRBV5-6, the J call TRBJ2-1; no clear D gene. This CDR3 is 15 amino acids long. Germline CDR1 and CDR2: SGHDT and YYEEEE. V lost 0 bases to trimming and J lost 5 bases, with 12 bases between them. This CDR3 reads CASSLGPMVNNEQFF. The CDR3 coding sequence is TGTGCCAGCAGCTTGGGGCCAATGGTAAACAATGAGCAGTTCTTC.

This chain uses TRBV7-9 with TRBJ1-2; TRBD1 is a possible D gene (6 bases). Germline lookup yields CDR1 SEHNR and CDR2 FQNEAQ (reference sequence). Trimming cost V 2 bases and J 2 bases, with 9 bases left between them. The CDR3 is 14 amino acids. CDR3 residues: CASSLPTGNYGYTF. The CDR3 DNA follows: TGTGCCAGCAGCTTACCGACAGGAAACTATGGCTACACCTTC.

The table lists this clonotype with a few counts. The chain has TRBV18 and TRBJ1-6; no clear D gene. The V end lost 3 bases, the J end lost 5 bases, and 14 bases lay between the germline ends. This CDR3 is built from 16 residues. CDR1 is KGHSH, CDR2 LQKENI, per germline. CDR3 sequence: CASSPALYRDNSPLHF. As DNA, the CDR3 is TGTGCCAGCTCACCGGCGCTTTACAGAGATAATTCACCCCTCCACTTT.

This chain uses TRBV12-3 or TRBV12-4 with TRBJ2-1; D is undetermined. The length of the CDR3 is 12 residues. V was pared by 1 base and J by 9 bases, with 7 bases between. DNA for the CDR3: TGTGCCAGCAGTTTAGACCTACTTGAGCAGTTCTTC. Translating gives CASSLDLLEQFF.

V and J are TRBV27 and TRBJ1-5; D gene ambiguous. The CDR3 length is 16 residues. Between the trimmed V and J ends, which lost 2 bases and 2 bases, there was a span of 13 bases. CDR1 and CDR2 from the germline V gene are MNHEY and SMNVEV (reference sequence). The chain's CDR3 is CASSLRRSAGNQPQHF. The CDR3, as DNA: TGTGCCAGCAGTTTAAGGCGGTCGGCGGGCAATCAGCCCCAGCATTTT.

On this clonotype itself: A read error may produce the germline difference seen at one junction end. This sequence joins TRBV5-5 and TRBJ1-1; the D is unclear. This CDR3 region has 14 residues. CDR1 SGHKS and CDR2 YYEKEE come from the germline V gene (reference sequence). The CDR3 loop is CASSAEGQNTEAFF. The DNA for the CDR3 is TGCGCCAGCAGCGCGGAGGGTCAGAACACTGAAGCTTTCTTT. The variable domain in full, with the rest retrieved from reference TRBV5-5 and TRBJ1-1, is DAGVTQSPTHLIKTRGQQVTLRCSPISGHKSVSWYQQVLGQGPQFIFQYYEKEERGRGNFPDRFSARQFPNYSSELNVNALLLGDSALYLCASSAEGQNTEAFFGQGTRLTVV.

This clonotype turned up a few times. The rearrangement uses TRBV11-3 and TRBJ2-7; no firm D call. CDR1 and CDR2 from the germline V gene are SGHNT and YENEEA. The CDR3 totals 12 residues. Trimming pared 2 bases from V and 2 bases from J, leaving 4 bases between. The CDR3 coding sequence is TGTGCCAGCAGCTTAATAGCCTACGAGCAGTACTTC. Translating gives CASSLIAYEQYF.

This clonotype was seen more than once but under ten times. The chain joins TRBV19 to TRBJ2-3, with 7 bases that match TRBD1. Germline V gives CDR1 LNHDA, CDR2 SQIVND (reference sequence). The trim removed 3 bases at V and 5 bases at J, leaving 8 bases unmatched. This CDR3 has 15 residues. CDR3: CASSIKTGSQDTQYF. CDR3 bases: TGTGCCAGTAGTATCAAGACAGGGTCGCAAGATACGCAGTATTTT.